The sequence of this TCR beta chain was determined in a study of blood T cell repertoires in COVID-19. The age range of participants was 18 to 89 years, with residence in about 25 US areas. V gave up 4 bases and J gave up 12 bases; unmatched junction bases: 11. The CDR3 consists of 15 residues. Looked up from germline, CDR1 is LGHDT and CDR2 is YNNKEL (reference sequence). Profiling relied on immunoSEQ multiplex PCR, and the TCRdb table lists in-frame clones only, not all of them. The data contain a few hundred thousand clones, roughly 80% of them singletons. This chain links TRBV3-1 (or the pseudogene TRBV3-2) with TRBJ2-3; the match to TRBD1 covers 12 bases. Sequenced: PBMCs or T cells enriched from blood (not recorded which). The sequence came from a young man with acute COVID-19. Written as DNA, the CDR3 is TGTGCCAGCAGCCCGGGGACGGGACAGGGGGCCGCTCAGTATTTT. This translates into CASSPGTGQGAAQYF.